This T cell receptor beta chain was profiled in a study of early T cells in non-severe SARS-CoV-2 infection. TCRdb redid the calling of the 5' RACE reads with MiXCR, one entry per CDR3 protein. The profile shows about 64,000 distinct CDR3 sequences, about an eighth of them singletons. Germline CDR1 and CDR2: DFQATT and SNEGSKA (reference sequence). The CDR3 consists of 15 residues. The V segment lost 0 bases and the J segment 3 bases; nucleotides outside the gene matches: 7. Sample: whole blood. The V call is TRBV20-1, the J call TRBJ2-7; 8 positions match TRBD2. The sequence derives from an adult who was a healthcare worker with PCR-confirmed SARS-CoV-2 infection or an uninfected control (not recorded which). The CDR3 loop reads CSARDRASGFYEQYF. CDR3 in DNA: TGCAGTGCTAGAGATAGGGCTAGCGGGTTCTACGAGCAGTACTTC.